This section outlines one TCR beta chain sequence together with its context. Antigen: not known. It was with 60 Vbeta and 13 Jbeta primers that the PCR ran. The assay was immunoSEQ multiplex PCR, and TCRdb's table has in-frame clones only and misses some. Counted here are 130,000 or so clones, roughly 80% occurring once; the ten biggest clones make up approximately 2.1%. This sample stems from a study of cytomegalovirus exposure and HLA in healthy donors. Broader study findings: In an earlier analysis, most TCR beta V segments were productive about 87% or about 30% of the time. Accounts indicate the classifier identified cytomegalovirus status with strong specificity and sensitivity.

The CDR3 consists of 15 residues. Germline values: CDR1 SGHRS, CDR2 YFSETQ. V dropped 4 bases and J dropped 2; count of bases not matched to a gene: 5. The receptor's source is a woman aged 40 to 50 in good health and CMV-seropositive. Material for sequencing was PBMCs. The V gene is TRBV5-1, the J gene TRBJ1-4, with 7 bases aligning to TRBD1. CDR3: CASSTGDTTNEKLFF. CDR3 DNA sequence: TGCGCCAGCAGCACAGGGGACACGACTAATGAAAAACTGTTTTTT.